Listed here are 9 T cell receptor beta chains from one sample, sequenced in a study of shared clonotypes between healthy human individuals. Profiled with immunoSEQ multiplex PCR; TCRdb holds only in-frame clones, not every one. The table has over 800,000 clones, 90% to 95% seen once. As defined, naive CD8 cells were CD45RO-negative and positively selected for CCR7, with terminally differentiated effector memory CD45RA+ cells excluded. The sample taken for sequencing was naive CD8+ T cells sorted from blood. Source of these receptors: a man aged 25 to 40 in good health.

The chain carries TRBV27 and TRBJ1-2; maybe TRBD1 (6 bases). V lost 5 bases, J lost 1 base, and 23 bases lay in between. The CDR3 is 18 amino acids. In germline, CDR1 is MNHEY, CDR2 SMNVEV (reference sequence). As DNA, the CDR3 is TGTGCCAGCAGTGGAGGGGGTCGTATCTGGCGGGATAACTATGGCTACACCTTC. It yields the protein CASSGGGRIWRDNYGYTF.

V usage is TRBV7-2 and J usage is TRBJ2-3, with 9 bases identical to TRBD1. This CDR3 has 17 residues. CDR1 and CDR2 (germline): SGHTA, FQGNSA. Losses at the gene ends were 5 bases for V and 3 bases for J; bases not matched to a gene: 12. The chain's CDR3 is CASSIRQGEFGTDTQYF. Here the CDR3 DNA reads TGTGCCAGCAGCATACGACAGGGGGAGTTTGGGACAGATACGCAGTATTTT.

This clone appeared a single time. The chain has TRBV27 and TRBJ2-2, with a possible D match to TRBD2 (6 bases). V lost 5 bases to trimming and J lost 4 bases, with 11 bases between them. Germline CDR1 MNHEY, CDR2 SMNVEV (reference sequence). The CDR3 sequence is 14 residues long. This CDR3 reads CASSTGLTTGELFF. In nucleotides, the CDR3 is TGTGCCAGCAGTACGGGACTTACCACCGGGGAGCTGTTTTTT.

As concerns this clone: The sample holds other DNA sequences that translate to the same CDR3. The genes are TRBV7-3 and TRBJ2-2, with D hard to call. The germline CDR1 and CDR2 sequences are SGHTA and FQGTGA. CDR3 length: 13 amino acids. V was pared by 1 base and J by 4 bases, with 4 bases between. The CDR3 DNA sequence: TGTGCCAGCAGCTTAATTGGCACCGGGGAGCTGTTTTTT. Translation: CASSLIGTGELFF.

This clone has just one count. The J gene is TRBJ2-1, the V gene TRBV5-5; the D is unclear. The CDR3 is 15 amino acids. Trimming took 1 base from V and 0 from J, leaving 8 bases between them. The germline V gene has CDR1 SGHKS and CDR2 YYEKEE (reference sequence). This chain's CDR3 is CASSLSESSYNEQFF. In DNA, the CDR3 is TGTGCCAGCAGCTTGAGCGAGAGCTCCTACAATGAGCAGTTCTTC.

The chain recombines TRBV11-2 with TRBJ2-7, with D tentatively TRBD1 or TRBD2 (6 bases each). There are 14 residues in the CDR3. Germline lookup yields CDR1 SGHAT and CDR2 FQNNGV. Deletions cut 7 bases from V and 5 bases from J, with 18 bases between. In nucleotides, the CDR3 is TGTGCCAGCACCCTCTCCGGGGGCGCCGACGAGCAGTACTTC. Amino acids: CASTLSGGADEQYF.

The DNA for the CDR3 is TGTGCCAGTAGTACCTCATACAGGGGGCTGAATGAAGATACGCAGTATTTT. It translates to CASSTSYRGLNEDTQYF. The rearrangement links TRBV19 to TRBJ2-3; TRBD1 aligns across 9 bases. This CDR3 contains 17 residues. The germline V gene has CDR1 LNHDA and CDR2 SQIVND (reference sequence). The trim removed 4 bases at V and 5 bases at J, leaving 13 bases unmatched. Drawing the rest from reference TRBV19 and TRBJ2-3, the complete variable domain is DGGITQSPKYLFRKEGQNVTLSCEQNLNHDAMYWYRQDPGQGLRLIYYSQIVNDFQKGDIAEGYSVSREKKESFPLTVTSAQKNPTAFYLCASSTSYRGLNEDTQYFGPGTRLTVL.

This clone was observed a single time. This rearrangement joins TRBV15 to TRBJ2-7; TRBD2 matches 7 bases. V lost 9 bases to trimming and J lost 2 bases; unmatched junction nucleotides: 4. Germline CDR1 and CDR2: LNHNV and YYDKDF (reference sequence). This CDR3 spans 12 amino acids. CDR3 DNA: TGTGCCACGGGCGGGAGTCCCTACGAGCAGTACTTC. Encoded protein: CATGGSPYEQYF.

V and J are TRBV12-5 and TRBJ2-3; TRBD2 matches 8 bases. In germline, CDR1 is LGHNT, CDR2 FRNRAP. Germline trimming cut 1 base from V and 2 bases from J; bases unmatched to any gene: 5. The CDR3 totals 16 residues. The CDR3: CASGLALAGDTDTQYF. The CDR3, as DNA: TGTGCTAGTGGTTTGGCCCTAGCGGGTGACACAGATACGCAGTATTTT.